This T cell receptor (beta chain) originates from a study of neurological immune-mediated disorders. The study, taken as a whole, reports: The most TCR clonal expansion was seen in HTLV-1-associated myelopathy, and the least was seen in multiple sclerosis, which fell below healthy controls. No CDR3 amino acid sequences recurred among expanded clones across subjects, suggesting private repertoires in all groups.

Many counts were recorded for this clonotype. Its specificity is not known. MiXCR, run by TCRdb on the 5' RACE reads, gives a single entry per CDR3 protein. The sample lists tens of thousands of distinct CDR3 sequences; 15% to 20% were seen once. The CDR3 covers 15 residues. The V end lost 6 bases, the J end lost 6 bases, and 20 bases lay between the germline ends. Per the germline V gene, CDR1 is MDHEN and CDR2 is SYDVKM. Sequenced: PBMCs. This receptor was obtained from a woman in her 40s in good health. This chain joins TRBV28 and TRBJ2-5; D is undetermined. The CDR3 nucleotides are TGTGCCAGCAGCCCCTCCGCAGCCCGGTTGAAGACCCAGTACTTC. It is translated as CASSPSAARLKTQYF.